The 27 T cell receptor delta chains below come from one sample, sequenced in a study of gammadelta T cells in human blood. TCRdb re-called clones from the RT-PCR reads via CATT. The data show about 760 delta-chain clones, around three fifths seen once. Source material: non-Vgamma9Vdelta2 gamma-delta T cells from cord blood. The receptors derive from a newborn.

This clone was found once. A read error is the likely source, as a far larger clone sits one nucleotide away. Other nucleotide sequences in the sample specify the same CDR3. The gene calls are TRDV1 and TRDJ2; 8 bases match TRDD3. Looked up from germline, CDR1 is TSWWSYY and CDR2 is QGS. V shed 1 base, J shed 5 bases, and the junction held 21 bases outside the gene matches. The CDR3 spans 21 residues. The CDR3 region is CALGERSSSLLGGPATAQLFF. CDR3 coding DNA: TGTGCTCTTGGGGAACGTTCGTCCTCGTTACTGGGGGGACCAGCCACAGCACAACTCTTCTTT.

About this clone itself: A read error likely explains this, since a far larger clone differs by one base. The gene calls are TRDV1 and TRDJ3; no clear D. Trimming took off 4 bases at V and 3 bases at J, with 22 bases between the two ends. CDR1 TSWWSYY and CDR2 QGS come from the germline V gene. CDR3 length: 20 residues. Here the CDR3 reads CALGAPPPKVGLWDTRQMFF. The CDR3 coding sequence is TGTGCTCTTGGGGCCCCCCCGCCTAAGGTCGGACTCTGGGACACCCGACAGATGTTTTTC.

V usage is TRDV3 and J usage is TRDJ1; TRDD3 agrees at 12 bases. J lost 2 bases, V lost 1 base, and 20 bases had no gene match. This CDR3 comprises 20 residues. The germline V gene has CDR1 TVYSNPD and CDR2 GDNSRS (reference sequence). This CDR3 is CAFNRARTGGYLPSTDKLIF. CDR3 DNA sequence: TGTGCCTTTAACCGCGCGCGTACTGGGGGATACCTTCCTTCAACCGATAAACTCATCTTT.

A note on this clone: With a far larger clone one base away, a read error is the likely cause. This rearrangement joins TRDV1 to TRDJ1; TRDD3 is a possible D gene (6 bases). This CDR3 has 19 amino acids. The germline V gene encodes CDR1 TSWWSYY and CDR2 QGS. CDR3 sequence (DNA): TGTGCTCATGGGGAACTAAACCTGACTGGGCTCCCTGGACCCGATAAACTCATCTTT. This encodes CAHGELNLTGLPGPDKLIF.

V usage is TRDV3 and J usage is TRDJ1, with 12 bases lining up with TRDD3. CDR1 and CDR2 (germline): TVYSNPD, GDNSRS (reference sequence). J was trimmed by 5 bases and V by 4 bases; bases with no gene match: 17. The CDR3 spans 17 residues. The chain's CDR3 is CASTPASPGGYADKLIF. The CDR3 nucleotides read TGTGCCTCCACCCCGGCCTCCCCTGGGGGATACGCAGATAAACTCATCTTT.

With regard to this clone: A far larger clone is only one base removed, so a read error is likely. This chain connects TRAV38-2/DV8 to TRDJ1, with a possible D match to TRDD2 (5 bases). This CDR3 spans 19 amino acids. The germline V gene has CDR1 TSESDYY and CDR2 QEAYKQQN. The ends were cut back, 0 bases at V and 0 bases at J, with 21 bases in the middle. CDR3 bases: TGTGCTTATAGGAGCGTGGCCCCTACCTCTACTGAAGACACCGATAAACTCATCTTT. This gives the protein CAYRSVAPTSTEDTDKLIF.

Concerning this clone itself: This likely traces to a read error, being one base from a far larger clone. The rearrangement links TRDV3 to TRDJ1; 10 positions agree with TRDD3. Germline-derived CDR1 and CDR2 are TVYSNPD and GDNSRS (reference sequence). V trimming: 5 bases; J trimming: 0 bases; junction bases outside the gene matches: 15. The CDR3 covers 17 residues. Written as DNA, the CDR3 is TGTGCCACCCTACTGGGGGATTTCGGCCTATACACCGATAAACTCATCTTT. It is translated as CATLLGDFGLYTDKLIF.

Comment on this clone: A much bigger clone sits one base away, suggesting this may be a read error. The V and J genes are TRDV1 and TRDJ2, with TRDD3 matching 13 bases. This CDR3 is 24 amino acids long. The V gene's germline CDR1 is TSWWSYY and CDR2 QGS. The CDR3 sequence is CALGELRAYDGYWGIRILTAQPFF. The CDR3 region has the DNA TGTGCTCTTGGGGAGCTGAGGGCCTACGATGGGTACTGGGGGATACGTATCCTGACAGCACAACCCTTCTTT.

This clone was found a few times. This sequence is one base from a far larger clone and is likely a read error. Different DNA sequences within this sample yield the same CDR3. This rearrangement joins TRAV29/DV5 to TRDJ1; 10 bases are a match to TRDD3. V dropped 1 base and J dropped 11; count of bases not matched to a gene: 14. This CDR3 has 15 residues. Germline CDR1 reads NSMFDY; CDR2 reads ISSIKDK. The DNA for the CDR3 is TGTGCAGCAAGCCCCGACCCGGGGGATACGGCCACGCTCATCTTT. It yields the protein CAASPDPGDTATLIF.

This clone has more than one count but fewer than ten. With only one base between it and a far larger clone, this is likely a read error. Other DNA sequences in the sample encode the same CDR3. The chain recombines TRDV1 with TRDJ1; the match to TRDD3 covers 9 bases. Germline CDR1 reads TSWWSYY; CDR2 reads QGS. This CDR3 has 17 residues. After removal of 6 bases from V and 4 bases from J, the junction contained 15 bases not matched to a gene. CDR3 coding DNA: TGTGCTCTTGGTCGTGTGGGGGATAGGTGGGGACGCGATAAACTCATCTTT. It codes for CALGRVGDRWGRDKLIF.

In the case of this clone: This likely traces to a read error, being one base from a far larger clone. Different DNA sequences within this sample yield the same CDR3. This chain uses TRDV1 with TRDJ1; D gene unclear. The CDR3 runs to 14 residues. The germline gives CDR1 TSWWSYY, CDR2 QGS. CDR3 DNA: TGTGCTCTTGACCCGGCCCCATCACACGATAAACTCATATTT. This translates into CALDPAPSHDKLIF.

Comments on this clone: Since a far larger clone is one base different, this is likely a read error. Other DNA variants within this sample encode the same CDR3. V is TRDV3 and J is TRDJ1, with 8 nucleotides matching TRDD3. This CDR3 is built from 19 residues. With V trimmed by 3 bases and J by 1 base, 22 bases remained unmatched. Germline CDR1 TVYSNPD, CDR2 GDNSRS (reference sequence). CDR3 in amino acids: CALLGGPTGLGEGTDKLIF. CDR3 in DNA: TGTGCCTTGCTGGGGGGCCCCACGGGTCTGGGGGAAGGCACCGATAAACTCATCTTT. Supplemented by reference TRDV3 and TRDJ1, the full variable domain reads CDKVTQSSPDQTVASGSEVVLLCTYDTVYSNPDLFWYRIRPDYSFQFVFYGDNSRSEGADFTQGRFSVKHILTQKAFHLVISPVRTEDSATYYCALLGGPTGLGEGTDKLIFGKGTRVTVEP.

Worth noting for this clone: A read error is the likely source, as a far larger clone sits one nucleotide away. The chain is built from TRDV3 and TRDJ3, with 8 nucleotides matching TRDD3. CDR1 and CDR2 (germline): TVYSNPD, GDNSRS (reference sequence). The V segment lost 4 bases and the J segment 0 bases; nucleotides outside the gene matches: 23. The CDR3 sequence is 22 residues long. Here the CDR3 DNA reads TGTGCCTCGGCCCCTCGCGTCGGGGATACACCTACTCACTCCTGGGACACCCGACAGATGTTTTTC. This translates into CASAPRVGDTPTHSWDTRQMFF.

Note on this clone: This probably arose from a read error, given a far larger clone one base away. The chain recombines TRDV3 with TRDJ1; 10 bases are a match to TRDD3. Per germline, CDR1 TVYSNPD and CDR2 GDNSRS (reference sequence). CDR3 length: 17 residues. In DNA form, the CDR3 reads TGTGCCACCCTACTGGGGGATTTCGACCTATACACCGAGAAACTCATCTTT. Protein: CATLLGDFDLYTEKLIF.

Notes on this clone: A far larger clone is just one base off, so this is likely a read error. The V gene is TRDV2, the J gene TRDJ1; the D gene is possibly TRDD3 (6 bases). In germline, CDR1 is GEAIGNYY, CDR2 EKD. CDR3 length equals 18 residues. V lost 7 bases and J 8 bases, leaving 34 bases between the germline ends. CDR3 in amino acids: CAWPLVQVCTGTGDKLIF. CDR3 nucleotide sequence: TGTGCCTGGCCCTTAGTCCAGGTCTGTACTGGGACCGGGGACAAACTCATCTTT.

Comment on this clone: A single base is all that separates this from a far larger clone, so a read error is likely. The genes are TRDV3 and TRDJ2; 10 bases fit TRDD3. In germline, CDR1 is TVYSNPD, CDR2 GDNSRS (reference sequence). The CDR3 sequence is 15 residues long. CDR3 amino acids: CAFPWGIALTAQFFF. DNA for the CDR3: TGTGCCTTTCCCTGGGGGATAGCTTTGACAGCACAATTCTTCTTT.

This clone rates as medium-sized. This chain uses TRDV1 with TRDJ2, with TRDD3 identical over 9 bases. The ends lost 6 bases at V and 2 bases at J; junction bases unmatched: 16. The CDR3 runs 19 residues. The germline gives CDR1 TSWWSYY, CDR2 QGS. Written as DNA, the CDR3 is TGTGCTCTTGGATGTTTCCTTTACTGGGGGAGATTCTTGACAGCACAACTCTTCTTT. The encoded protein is CALGCFLYWGRFLTAQLFF.

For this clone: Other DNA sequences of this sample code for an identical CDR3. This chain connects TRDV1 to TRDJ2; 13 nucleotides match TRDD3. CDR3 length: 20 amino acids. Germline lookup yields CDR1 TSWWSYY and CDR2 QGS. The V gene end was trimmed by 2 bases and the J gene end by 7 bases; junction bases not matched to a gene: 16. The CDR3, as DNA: TGTGCTCTTGGGGAAGGGTTCTCAAAACTGGGGGATACGGGGAAAGCACAACTCTTCTTT. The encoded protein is CALGEGFSKLGDTGKAQLFF.

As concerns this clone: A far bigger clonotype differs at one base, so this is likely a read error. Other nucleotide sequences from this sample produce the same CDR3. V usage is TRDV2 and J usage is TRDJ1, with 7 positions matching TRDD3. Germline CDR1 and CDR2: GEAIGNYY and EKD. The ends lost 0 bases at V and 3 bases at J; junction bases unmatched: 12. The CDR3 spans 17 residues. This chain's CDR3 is CACDTVSGGRRSDKLIF. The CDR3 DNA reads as TGTGCCTGTGACACCGTGTCTGGGGGTAGACGTTCCGATAAACTCATCTTT.

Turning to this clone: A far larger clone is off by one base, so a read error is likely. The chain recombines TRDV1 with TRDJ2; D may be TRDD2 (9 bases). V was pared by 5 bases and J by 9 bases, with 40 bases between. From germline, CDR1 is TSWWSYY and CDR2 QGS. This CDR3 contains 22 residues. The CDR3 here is CALGSQAFLRVGDPHGTTQLFF. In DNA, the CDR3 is TGTGCTCTTGGGAGTCAGGCCTTCCTACGAGTGGGGGATCCCCATGGCACAACACAACTCTTCTTT.

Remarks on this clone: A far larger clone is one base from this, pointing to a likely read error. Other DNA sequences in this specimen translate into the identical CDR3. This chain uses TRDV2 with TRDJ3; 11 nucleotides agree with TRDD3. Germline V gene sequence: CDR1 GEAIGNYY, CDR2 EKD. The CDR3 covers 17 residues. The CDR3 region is CACDLGDTSWDTRQMFF. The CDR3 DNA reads TGTGCATGTGATCTGGGGGATACCTCCTGGGACACCCGACAGATGTTTTTC.

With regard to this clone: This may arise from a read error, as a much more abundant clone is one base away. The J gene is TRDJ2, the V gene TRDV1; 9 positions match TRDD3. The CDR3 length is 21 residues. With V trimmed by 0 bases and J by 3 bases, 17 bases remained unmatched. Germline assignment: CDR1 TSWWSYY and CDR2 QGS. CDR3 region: CALGELSFQRYWGTVTAQLFF. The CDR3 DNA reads TGTGCTCTTGGGGAACTAAGCTTCCAACGGTACTGGGGGACTGTGACAGCACAACTCTTCTTT.

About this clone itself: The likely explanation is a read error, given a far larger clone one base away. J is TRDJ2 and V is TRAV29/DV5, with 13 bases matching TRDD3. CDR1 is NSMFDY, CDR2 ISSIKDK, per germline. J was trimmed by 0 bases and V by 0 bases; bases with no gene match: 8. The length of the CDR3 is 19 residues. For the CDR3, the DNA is TGTGCAGCAAGCGCGTACTGGGGGATACGTAAGGCTTTGACAGCACAACTCTTCTTT. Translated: CAASAYWGIRKALTAQLFF. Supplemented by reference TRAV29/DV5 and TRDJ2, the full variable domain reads DQQVKQNSPSLSVQEGRISILNCDYTNSMFDYFLWYKKYPAEGPTFLISISSIKDKNEDGRFTVFLNKSAKHLSLHIVPSQPGDSAVYFCAASAYWGIRKALTAQLFFGKGTQLIVEP.

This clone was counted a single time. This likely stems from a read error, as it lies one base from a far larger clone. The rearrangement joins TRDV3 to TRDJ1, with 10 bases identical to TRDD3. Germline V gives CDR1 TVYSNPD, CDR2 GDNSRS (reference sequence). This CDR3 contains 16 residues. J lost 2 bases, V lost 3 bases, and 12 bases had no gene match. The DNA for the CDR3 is TGTGCCTTCCCTCTAGTACCGGGGGATACGACCGATAAACTCATCTTT. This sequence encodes CAFPLVPGDTTDKLIF.

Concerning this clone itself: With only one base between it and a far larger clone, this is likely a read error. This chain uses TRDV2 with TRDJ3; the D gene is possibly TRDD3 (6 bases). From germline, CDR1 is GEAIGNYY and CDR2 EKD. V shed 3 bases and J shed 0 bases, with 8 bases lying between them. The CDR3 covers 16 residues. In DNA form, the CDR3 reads TGTGCCTGTGACGGGGGGAGCTCCTGGGACACCCGACAGATGTTTTTC. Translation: CACDGGSSWDTRQMFF.

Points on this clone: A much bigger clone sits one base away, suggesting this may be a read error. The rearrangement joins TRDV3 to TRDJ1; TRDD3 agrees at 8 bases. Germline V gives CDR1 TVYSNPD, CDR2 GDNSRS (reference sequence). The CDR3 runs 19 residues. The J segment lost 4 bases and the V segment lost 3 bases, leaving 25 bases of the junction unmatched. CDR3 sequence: CALLGGPTGLGEGIDKLIF. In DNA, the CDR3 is TGTGCCTTGCTGGGGGGCCCTACGGGTCTGGGGGAAGGCATCGATAAACTCATCTTT.

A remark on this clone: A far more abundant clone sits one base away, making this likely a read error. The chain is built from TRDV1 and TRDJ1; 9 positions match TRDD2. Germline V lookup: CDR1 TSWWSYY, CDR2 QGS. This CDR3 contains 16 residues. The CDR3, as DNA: TGTGCTCTTGGGGAAGCCTTCCTACATGGTGGGGGAAAACGCATCTTT. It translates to CALGEAFLHGGGKRIF.